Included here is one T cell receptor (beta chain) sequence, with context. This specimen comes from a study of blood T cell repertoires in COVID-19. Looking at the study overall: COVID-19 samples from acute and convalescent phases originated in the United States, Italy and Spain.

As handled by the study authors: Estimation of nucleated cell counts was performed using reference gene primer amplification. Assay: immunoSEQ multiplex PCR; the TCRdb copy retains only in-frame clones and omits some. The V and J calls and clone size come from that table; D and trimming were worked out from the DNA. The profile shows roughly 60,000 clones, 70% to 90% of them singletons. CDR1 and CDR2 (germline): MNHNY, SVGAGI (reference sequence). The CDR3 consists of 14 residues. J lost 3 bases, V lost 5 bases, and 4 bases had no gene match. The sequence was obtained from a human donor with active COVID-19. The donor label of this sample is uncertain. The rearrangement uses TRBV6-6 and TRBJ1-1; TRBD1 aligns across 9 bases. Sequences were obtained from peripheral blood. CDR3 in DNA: TGTGCCAGCAGTCCGACAGGGGGGTACACTGAAGCTTTCTTT. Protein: CASSPTGGYTEAFF.